The next 27 T cell receptor beta chains were all read from a single sample in a study of blood T cell repertoires in COVID-19. The data were produced by immunoSEQ multiplex PCR, yet TCRdb's version contains in-frame clones alone and is incomplete. The sample holds some 220,000 clones, roughly 85% seen once. The sequencing sample was made of peripheral blood. The receptors here all came from a man aged 50 to 60 with COVID-19, enrolled during active disease.

The chain recombines TRBV10-3 with TRBJ1-5; 9 bases line up with TRBD1. The germline V gene has CDR1 ENHRY and CDR2 SYGVKD. The CDR3 is 14 amino acids. The V gene end was trimmed by 10 bases and the J gene end by 8 bases; junction bases not matched to a gene: 12. The CDR3 DNA reads TGTGCCACCAGGACCACAGGGGGCGTGGAGCCCCAGCATTTT. As protein: CATRTTGGVEPQHF.

This clone was observed a handful of times. The chain uses TRBV10-3 and TRBJ2-2; D possibly corresponds to TRBD2 (6 bases). This CDR3 has 16 amino acids. With 3 bases removed from V and 13 bases from J, the gap between germline ends came to 24 bases. From germline, CDR1 is ENHRY and CDR2 SYGVKD. The CDR3, as DNA: TGTGCCATCAGTGACTACTACGGGACTTTCCCGGGTTGGCTGTTTTTT. The encoded protein is CAISDYYGTFPGWLFF.

A single count supports this clone. J is TRBJ2-2 and V is TRBV5-1, with 12 nucleotides matching TRBD1. Germline V gene lookup returns CDR1 SGHRS and CDR2 YFSETQ. This CDR3 is built from 19 residues. The trim removed 0 bases at V and 6 bases at J, leaving 12 bases unmatched. The CDR3 DNA reads as TGCGCCAGCAGCTTGGCCTCGGGACAGGGGGCGTCATCAGCCGGGGAGCTGTTTTTT. As protein: CASSLASGQGASSAGELFF.

The chain uses TRBV15 and TRBJ1-5, with D possibly TRBD1 on 6 matching bases. Germline loops: CDR1 LNHNV, CDR2 YYDKDF (reference sequence). V was trimmed by 5 bases and J by 6 bases, leaving 14 bases between them. This CDR3 comprises 14 residues. This CDR3 is CATSRGGAGQPQHF. The CDR3 bases are TGTGCCACCAGCCGAGGGGGTGCGGGTCAGCCCCAGCATTTT.

The chain links TRBV2 to TRBJ1-6; 9 bases line up with TRBD1. Germline lookup yields CDR1 SNHLY and CDR2 FYNNEI. The CDR3 length is 13 residues. V shed 10 bases and J 10 bases; nucleotides not matched to a gene: 8. The DNA of the CDR3 is TGTGCCACCAGGACAGGGGAAAGGTCACCCCTCCACTTT. It encodes CATRTGERSPLHF.

The chain couples TRBV5-4 to TRBJ2-3; tentatively, D is TRBD2 (5 bases). The V and J ends lost 1 base and 4 bases respectively, with 13 bases between them. The CDR3 contains 15 residues. Germline lookup yields CDR1 SGHNT and CDR2 YYREEE (reference sequence). CDR3 sequence reads: CASSLKREWADTQYF. The CDR3 bases are TGTGCCAGCAGCTTGAAGAGGGAGTGGGCAGATACGCAGTATTTT.

This chain connects TRBV7-9 to TRBJ1-3, with TRBD1 as a possible D gene (5 bases). The V gene's germline CDR1 is SEHNR and CDR2 FQNEAQ (reference sequence). Trimming left V 6 bases short and J 0 bases short, with 9 bases between. This CDR3 has 14 residues. The CDR3 coding sequence is TGTGCCAGCAGAAGGGGTTCCTCTGGAAACACCATATATTTT. Translating it yields CASRRGSSGNTIYF.

This chain links TRBV27 with TRBJ2-1; the D gene is possibly TRBD2 (5 bases). From germline, CDR1 is MNHEY and CDR2 SMNVEV (reference sequence). This CDR3 is built from 15 residues. The V gene lost 0 bases and the J gene lost 0 bases, with 6 bases spanning the gap. The CDR3 coding sequence is TGTGCCAGCAGTTTATCGGGGAGCTCCTACAATGAGCAGTTCTTC. Protein product: CASSLSGSSYNEQFF.

V gene TRBV4-2 combines with J gene TRBJ1-5; 9 bases align to TRBD1. The V gene's germline CDR1 is LGHNA and CDR2 YNFKEQ. V was pared by 4 bases and J by 2 bases, with 6 bases of the junction left unmatched. The CDR3 is made up of 16 amino acids. The CDR3 coding sequence is TGTGCCAGCAGCCCTGGGACAGGGACGGGCAATCAGCCCCAGCATTTT. Amino acid sequence: CASSPGTGTGNQPQHF.

The V call is TRBV7-3, the J call TRBJ1-2, with D possibly matching TRBD1 (6 bases). The V end lost 5 bases, the J end lost 1 base, and 8 bases lay between the germline ends. The germline V gene encodes CDR1 SGHTA and CDR2 FQGTGA. The CDR3 has 13 amino acids. CDR3 in amino acids: CASSGQRNYGYTF. CDR3 DNA: TGTGCCAGCAGCGGACAGCGTAACTATGGCTACACCTTC.

The chain is built from TRBV6-5 and TRBJ2-7; possibly TRBD1 for D (5 bases). CDR1 MNHEY and CDR2 SVGAGI come from the germline V gene. Trimming removed 2 bases at V and 2 bases at J, with 13 bases between. The CDR3 loop spans 15 amino acids. CDR3 DNA: TGTGCCAGCAGTTACCAACAGGCCAACACCTACGAGCAGTACTTC. Its protein is CASSYQQANTYEQYF.

This chain's CDR3 is CASSQEIRSGNTIYF. The CDR3 nucleotides are TGTGCCAGCAGCCAAGAAATCCGCTCTGGAAACACCATATATTTT. The chain combines TRBV3-1 (or the pseudogene TRBV3-2) with TRBJ1-3; D gene ambiguous. Between the trimmed V and J ends, which lost 0 bases and 0 bases, there was a span of 6 bases. Germline V gives CDR1 LGHDT, CDR2 YNNKEL (reference sequence). This CDR3 spans 15 amino acids.

The gene calls are TRBV20-1 and TRBJ2-5; possibly TRBD1 for D (6 bases). Per the germline V gene, CDR1 is DFQATT and CDR2 is SNEGSKA (reference sequence). The CDR3 sequence is 11 residues long. V was shortened by 7 bases and J by 5 bases, with 11 bases between the two germline ends. This CDR3 reads CSVQGWETQYF. Here the CDR3 DNA reads TGCAGTGTACAGGGTTGGGAGACCCAGTACTTC.

This rearrangement joins TRBV5-1 to TRBJ2-5, with TRBD1 as a possible D gene (5 bases). The germline CDR1 and CDR2 sequences are SGHRS and YFSETQ. With 4 bases removed from V and 2 bases from J, the gap between germline ends came to 12 bases. The CDR3 is 14 amino acids. CDR3 region: CASSNPTEQETQYF. The CDR3 region has the DNA TGCGCCAGCAGCAACCCGACAGAGCAAGAGACCCAGTACTTC. The full variable domain, completed using reference TRBV5-1 and TRBJ2-5, is KAGVTQTPRYLIKTRGQQVTLSCSPISGHRSVSWYQQTPGQGLQFLFEYFSETQRNKGNFPGRFSGRQFSNSRSEMNVSTLELGDSALYLCASSNPTEQETQYFGPGTRLLVL.

This clone showed up just a few times. V usage is TRBV4-3 and J usage is TRBJ1-1, with TRBD1 matching over 10 bases. The CDR3 consists of 19 residues. CDR1 is LGHNA, CDR2 YSLEER, per germline. V was clipped by 0 bases and J by 0 bases; unmatched bases: 10. CDR3 DNA sequence: TGCGCCAGCAGCCAAGATGGGGGACAGGGGATAGGAATGAACACTGAAGCTTTCTTT. Translated, it gives CASSQDGGQGIGMNTEAFF.

The chain has TRBV19 and TRBJ1-6; D gene ambiguous. CDR1 is LNHDA and CDR2 is SQIVND in the germline V gene (reference sequence). CDR3 length equals 15 residues. V was clipped by 5 bases and J by 0 bases, with 8 bases between them. The CDR3 DNA sequence: TGTGCCAGTAGTGAACGTAGCTCCTATAATTCACCCCTCCACTTT. Amino acid sequence: CASSERSSYNSPLHF. Full variable domain (missing parts from reference TRBV19 and TRBJ1-6): DGGITQSPKYLFRKEGQNVTLSCEQNLNHDAMYWYRQDPGQGLRLIYYSQIVNDFQKGDIAEGYSVSREKKESFPLTVTSAQKNPTAFYLCASSERSSYNSPLHFGNGTRLTVT.

The J gene is TRBJ1-4, the V gene TRBV4-3; 9 nucleotides match TRBD1. The CDR3 sequence is 15 residues long. With V trimmed by 2 bases and J by 8 bases, 6 bases remained unmatched. Germline values: CDR1 LGHNA, CDR2 YSLEER. The CDR3 DNA sequence: TGCGCCAGCAGCCAAAAACAGGGGGCGCGGGAAAAACTGTTTTTT. As protein: CASSQKQGAREKLFF.

This sequence joins TRBV6-5 and TRBJ2-7, with TRBD2 matching over 8 bases. The CDR3 extends over 15 amino acids. Unmatched junction bases numbered 9, after V lost 6 bases and J lost 2 bases. Germline values: CDR1 MNHEY, CDR2 SVGAGI. Here the CDR3 reads CASSRRGDFPYEQYF. The CDR3 coding sequence is TGTGCCAGCAGCCGGCGGGGGGACTTCCCCTACGAGCAGTACTTC.

The chain combines TRBV6-1 with TRBJ1-2; TRBD1 agrees at 9 bases. Germline CDR1 reads MNHNS; CDR2 reads SASEGT. V lost 0 bases to trimming and J lost 6 bases; unmatched junction nucleotides: 11. The CDR3 totals 17 residues. The CDR3 loop reads CASSEAATGGFGNGYTF. DNA of the CDR3: TGTGCCAGCAGTGAAGCAGCGACAGGGGGATTTGGGAATGGCTACACCTTC.

The CDR3 reads CASSPRQGMNTEAFF. The CDR3, as DNA: TGTGCCAGCTCACCACGACAGGGCATGAACACTGAAGCTTTCTTT. This chain joins TRBV18 and TRBJ1-1; TRBD1 matches 7 bases. CDR1 is KGHSH, CDR2 LQKENI, per germline. V was pared by 1 base and J by 0 bases, with 2 bases of the junction left unmatched. This CDR3 region has 15 residues.

This clone was recorded only once. The V and J genes are TRBV12-3 or TRBV12-4 and TRBJ2-5; D not certain. CDR3 length equals 12 residues. Trimming removed 1 base from V and 5 bases from J, with 5 bases in between. This chain's CDR3 is CASSLGQETQYF. The CDR3 nucleotides read TGTGCCAGCAGTTTAGGGCAGGAGACCCAGTACTTC.

The chain links TRBV3-1 (or the pseudogene TRBV3-2) to TRBJ1-2, with TRBD1 matching 10 bases. CDR3 size: 15 residues. Unmatched junction bases numbered 6, after V lost 1 base and J lost 7 bases. CDR1 and CDR2 (germline): LGHDT, YNNKEL (reference sequence). The CDR3 DNA is TGTGCCAGCAGCCAAGTGACAGGGGGCGCGGTTGGCTACACCTTC. Translating it yields CASSQVTGGAVGYTF.

This chain connects TRBV11-1 to TRBJ1-2, with TRBD1 identical over 9 bases. The CDR3 sequence is 15 residues long. CDR1 and CDR2 from the germline V gene are SGHAT and FQDESV (reference sequence). Trimming at V came to 1 base and at J to 4 bases, leaving 4 bases not matched to a gene. CDR3 in amino acids: CASSLGTGALYGYTF. In DNA form, the CDR3 reads TGTGCCAGCAGCTTAGGGACAGGGGCTCTCTATGGCTACACCTTC.

The chain carries TRBV5-1 and TRBJ2-7; 10 positions agree with TRBD1. This CDR3 comprises 15 residues. Per germline, CDR1 SGHRS and CDR2 YFSETQ. V was pared by 5 bases and J by 6 bases, with 11 bases of the junction left unmatched. Here the CDR3 DNA reads TGCGCCAGCAGACGATCCGGGACAGGGGAGGGCGAGCAGTACTTC. This encodes CASRRSGTGEGEQYF.

J is TRBJ1-1 and V is TRBV10-3; TRBD1 might be the D (6 bases). Between the trimmed V and J ends, which lost 3 bases and 3 bases, there was a span of 14 bases. The germline CDR1 and CDR2 sequences are ENHRY and SYGVKD. There are 15 residues in the CDR3. The CDR3 DNA reads TGTGCCATCAGTGAATTAAGCAAGGGGGACACTGAAGCTTTCTTT. This translates into CAISELSKGDTEAFF.

This chain connects TRBV9 to TRBJ1-6, with 8 nucleotides matching TRBD1. The germline V gene has CDR1 SGDLS and CDR2 YYNGEE. The CDR3 spans 15 residues. Trimming at V came to 4 bases and at J to 16 bases, leaving 16 bases not matched to a gene. CDR3 DNA: TGTGCCAGCAGCCCAGGGGGCCAGGGCTTAACTACTCTCCACTTT. It codes for CASSPGGQGLTTLHF.

In this sample, this clone turned up once. This chain joins TRBV7-2 and TRBJ2-1; 12 nucleotides line up with TRBD2. The V gene's germline CDR1 is SGHTA and CDR2 FQGNSA. The CDR3 extends over 15 amino acids. The J segment lost 6 bases and the V segment lost 1 base, leaving 1 base of the junction unmatched. The CDR3 DNA reads as TGTGCCAGCAGCTTAGTACTAGCGGGGGGCAATGAGCAGTTCTTC. Protein: CASSLVLAGGNEQFF.